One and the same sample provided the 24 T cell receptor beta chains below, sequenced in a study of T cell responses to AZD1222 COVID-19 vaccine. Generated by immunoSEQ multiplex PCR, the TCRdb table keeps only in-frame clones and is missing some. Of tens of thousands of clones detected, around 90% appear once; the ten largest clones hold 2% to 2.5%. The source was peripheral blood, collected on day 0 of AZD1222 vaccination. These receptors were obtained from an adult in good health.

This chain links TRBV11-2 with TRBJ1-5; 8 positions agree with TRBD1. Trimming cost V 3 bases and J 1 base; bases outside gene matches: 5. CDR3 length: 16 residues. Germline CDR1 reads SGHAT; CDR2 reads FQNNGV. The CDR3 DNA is TGTGCCAGCAGCTTGCAGGGGGCGCGGAGCAATCAGCCCCAGCATTTT. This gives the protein CASSLQGARSNQPQHF.

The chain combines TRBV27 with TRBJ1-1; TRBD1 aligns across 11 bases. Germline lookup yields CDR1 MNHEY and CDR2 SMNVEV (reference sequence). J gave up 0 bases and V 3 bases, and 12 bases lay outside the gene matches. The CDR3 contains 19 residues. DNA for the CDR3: TGTGCCAGCAGTTTTTTCCCCCCCAGGACAGGGGGCGTGAACACTGAAGCTTTCTTT. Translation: CASSFFPPRTGGVNTEAFF.

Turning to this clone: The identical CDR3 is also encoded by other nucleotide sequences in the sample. CDR3 DNA: TGTGCCAGTAGTACACGACAGGGCACAGATACGCAGTATTTT. Translating gives CASSTRQGTDTQYF. The V call is TRBV19, the J call TRBJ2-3; possibly TRBD1 for D (6 bases). CDR1 and CDR2 (germline): LNHDA, SQIVND (reference sequence). Trimming removed 4 bases at V and 1 base at J, with 9 bases between. The CDR3 runs 14 residues.

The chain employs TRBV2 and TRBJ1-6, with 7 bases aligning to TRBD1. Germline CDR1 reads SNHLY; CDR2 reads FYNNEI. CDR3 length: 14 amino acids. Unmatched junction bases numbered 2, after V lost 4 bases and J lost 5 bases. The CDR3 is CASSGGQDNSPLHF. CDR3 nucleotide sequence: TGTGCCAGCAGTGGAGGACAGGATAATTCACCCCTCCACTTT.

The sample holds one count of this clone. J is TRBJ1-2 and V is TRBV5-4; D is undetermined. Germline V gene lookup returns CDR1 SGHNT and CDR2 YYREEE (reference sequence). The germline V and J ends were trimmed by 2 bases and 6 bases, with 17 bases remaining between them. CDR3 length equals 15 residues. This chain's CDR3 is CASSFVARHNDGYTF. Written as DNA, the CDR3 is TGTGCCAGCAGCTTTGTGGCCAGGCATAATGATGGCTACACCTTC.

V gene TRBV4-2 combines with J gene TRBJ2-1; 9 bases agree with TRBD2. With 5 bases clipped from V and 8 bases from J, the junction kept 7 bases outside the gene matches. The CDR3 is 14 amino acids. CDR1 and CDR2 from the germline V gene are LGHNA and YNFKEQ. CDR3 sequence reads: CASSASGKRDEQFF. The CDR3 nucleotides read TGTGCCAGCAGCGCTAGCGGGAAGAGGGATGAGCAGTTCTTC.

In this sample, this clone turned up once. The CDR3 DNA reads as TGTGCCAGCAGTGAAGCTTATAGCAATCAGCCCCAGCATTTT. This gives the protein CASSEAYSNQPQHF. J is TRBJ1-5 and V is TRBV2, with D hard to call. The V end was cut by 0 bases, the J end by 0 bases, with 3 bases between. Germline CDR1 and CDR2: SNHLY and FYNNEI. The CDR3 is 14 residues long. The whole variable domain, remainder taken from reference TRBV2 and TRBJ1-5, is EPEVTQTPSHQVTQMGQEVILRCVPISNHLYFYWYRQILGQKVEFLVSFYNNEISEKSEIFDDQFSVERPDGSNFTLKIRSTKLEDSAMYFCASSEAYSNQPQHFGDGTRLSIL.

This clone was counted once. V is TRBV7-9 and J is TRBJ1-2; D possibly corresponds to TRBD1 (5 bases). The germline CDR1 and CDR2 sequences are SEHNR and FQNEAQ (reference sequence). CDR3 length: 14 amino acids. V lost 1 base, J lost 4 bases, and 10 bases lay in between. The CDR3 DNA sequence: TGTGCCAGCAGCTTAGAGGGGTCTTCCTATGGCTACACCTTC. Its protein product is CASSLEGSSYGYTF.

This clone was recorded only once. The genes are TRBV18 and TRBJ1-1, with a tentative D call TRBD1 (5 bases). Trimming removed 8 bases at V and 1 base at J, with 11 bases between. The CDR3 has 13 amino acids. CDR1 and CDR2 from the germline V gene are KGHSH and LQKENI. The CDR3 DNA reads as TGTGCCAGCGGGGAGGGGACGAACACTGAAGCTTTCTTT. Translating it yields CASGEGTNTEAFF.

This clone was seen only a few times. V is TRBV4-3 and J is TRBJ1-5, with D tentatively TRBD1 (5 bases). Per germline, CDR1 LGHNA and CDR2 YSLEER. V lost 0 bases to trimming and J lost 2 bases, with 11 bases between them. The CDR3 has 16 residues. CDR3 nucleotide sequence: TGCGCCAGCAGCCAAGATCTAAGAGGGGGCAATCAGCCCCAGCATTTT. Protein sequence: CASSQDLRGGNQPQHF.

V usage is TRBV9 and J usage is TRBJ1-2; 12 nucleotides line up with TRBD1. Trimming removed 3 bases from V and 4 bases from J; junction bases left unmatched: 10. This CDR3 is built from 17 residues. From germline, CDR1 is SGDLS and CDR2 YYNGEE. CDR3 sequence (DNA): TGTGCCAGCAGCGCCGGGACAGGGGGCCCCTTGGGCTATGGCTACACCTTC. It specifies CASSAGTGGPLGYGYTF.

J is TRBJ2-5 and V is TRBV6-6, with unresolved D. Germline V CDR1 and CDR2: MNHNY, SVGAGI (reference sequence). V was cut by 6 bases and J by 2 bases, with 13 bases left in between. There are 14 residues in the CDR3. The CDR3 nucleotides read TGTGCCAGCAGCCCCCTAGGTTCACAAGAGACCCAGTACTTC. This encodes CASSPLGSQETQYF.

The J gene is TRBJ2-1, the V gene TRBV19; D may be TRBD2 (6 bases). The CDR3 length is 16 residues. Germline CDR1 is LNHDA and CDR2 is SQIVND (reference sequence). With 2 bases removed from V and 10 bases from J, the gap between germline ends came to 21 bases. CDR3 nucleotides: TGTGCCAGTAGTATAAGGGGCTCTGGAAGTGGAGGGGAGCAGTTCTTC. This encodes CASSIRGSGSGGEQFF.

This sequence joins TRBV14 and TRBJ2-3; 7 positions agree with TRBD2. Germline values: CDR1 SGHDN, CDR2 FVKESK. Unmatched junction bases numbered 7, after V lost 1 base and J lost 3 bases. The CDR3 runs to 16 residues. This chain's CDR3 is CASSQVLGTMTDTQYF. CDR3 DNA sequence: TGTGCCAGCAGCCAAGTTTTAGGGACTATGACAGATACGCAGTATTTT.

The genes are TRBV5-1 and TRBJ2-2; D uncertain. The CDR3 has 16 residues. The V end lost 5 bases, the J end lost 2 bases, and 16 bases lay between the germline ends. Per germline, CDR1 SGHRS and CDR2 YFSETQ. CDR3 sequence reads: CASRINRAENTGELFF. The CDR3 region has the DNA TGCGCCAGCAGAATTAACCGGGCTGAAAACACCGGGGAGCTGTTTTTT.

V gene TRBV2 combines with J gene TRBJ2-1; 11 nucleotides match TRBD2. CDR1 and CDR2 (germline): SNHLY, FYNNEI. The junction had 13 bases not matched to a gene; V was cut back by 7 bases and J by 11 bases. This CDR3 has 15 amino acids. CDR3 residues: CASTLGLAGLYQQFF. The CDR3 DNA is TGTGCCAGCACCCTAGGACTAGCGGGTTTATACCAGCAGTTCTTC.

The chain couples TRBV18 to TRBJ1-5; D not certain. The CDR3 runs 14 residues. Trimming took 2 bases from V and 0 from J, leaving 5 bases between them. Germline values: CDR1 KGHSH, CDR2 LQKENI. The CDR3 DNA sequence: TGTGCCAGCTCACCAAACCATAGCAATCAGCCCCAGCATTTT. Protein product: CASSPNHSNQPQHF.

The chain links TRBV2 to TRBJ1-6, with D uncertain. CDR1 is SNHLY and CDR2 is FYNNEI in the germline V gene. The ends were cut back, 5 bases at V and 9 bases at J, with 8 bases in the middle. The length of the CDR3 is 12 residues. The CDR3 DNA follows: TGTGCCAGCAGTCCGGGGATTTCACCCCTCCACTTT. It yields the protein CASSPGISPLHF. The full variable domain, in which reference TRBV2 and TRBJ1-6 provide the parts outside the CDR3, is EPEVTQTPSHQVTQMGQEVILRCVPISNHLYFYWYRQILGQKVEFLVSFYNNEISEKSEIFDDQFSVERPDGSNFTLKIRSTKLEDSAMYFCASSPGISPLHFGNGTRLTVT.

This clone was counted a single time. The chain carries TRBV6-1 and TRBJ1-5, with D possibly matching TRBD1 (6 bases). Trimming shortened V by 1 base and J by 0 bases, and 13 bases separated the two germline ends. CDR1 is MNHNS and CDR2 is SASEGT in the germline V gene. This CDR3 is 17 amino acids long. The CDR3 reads CASSEGPGGPSNQPQHF. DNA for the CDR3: TGTGCCAGCAGTGAAGGGCCCGGGGGGCCTAGCAATCAGCCCCAGCATTTT.

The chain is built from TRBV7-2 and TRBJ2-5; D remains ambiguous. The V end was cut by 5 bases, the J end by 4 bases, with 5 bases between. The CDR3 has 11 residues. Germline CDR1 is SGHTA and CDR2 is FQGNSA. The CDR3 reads CASSVGETQYF. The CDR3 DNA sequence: TGTGCCAGCAGCGTAGGAGAGACCCAGTACTTC.

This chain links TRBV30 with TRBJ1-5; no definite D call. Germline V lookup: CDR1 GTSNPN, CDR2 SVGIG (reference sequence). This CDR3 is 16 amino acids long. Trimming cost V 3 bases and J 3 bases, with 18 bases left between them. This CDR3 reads CAWSKMGSGLNQPQHF. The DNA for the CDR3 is TGTGCCTGGAGCAAGATGGGTTCGGGCCTCAATCAGCCCCAGCATTTT.

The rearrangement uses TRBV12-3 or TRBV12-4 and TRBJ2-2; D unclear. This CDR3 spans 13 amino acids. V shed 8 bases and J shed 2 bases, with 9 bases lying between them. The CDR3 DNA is TGTGCCAGCGCCCCCACTAACACCGGGGAGCTGTTTTTT. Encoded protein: CASAPTNTGELFF.

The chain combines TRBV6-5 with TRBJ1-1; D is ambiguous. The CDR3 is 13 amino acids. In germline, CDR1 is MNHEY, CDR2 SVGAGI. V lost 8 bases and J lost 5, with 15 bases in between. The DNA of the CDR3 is TGTGCCAGCTCAACTCCCAAATGGACTGAAGCTTTCTTT. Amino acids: CASSTPKWTEAFF.

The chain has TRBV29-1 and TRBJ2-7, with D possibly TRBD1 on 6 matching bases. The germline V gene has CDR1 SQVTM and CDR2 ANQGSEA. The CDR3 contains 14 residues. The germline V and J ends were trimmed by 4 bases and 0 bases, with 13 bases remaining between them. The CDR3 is CSVVVQGSSYEQYF. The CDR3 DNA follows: TGCAGCGTTGTGGTGCAGGGGAGCTCCTACGAGCAGTACTTC.